These 12 T cell receptor beta chains share one sample of origin, sequenced in a study of blood T cell repertoires in COVID-19. Clones were read by immunoSEQ multiplex PCR, and TCRdb kept only the in-frame ones, dropping some. The data contain around 300,000 clones, 88% of them seen just once; the ten biggest clones take up more than 7.5%. The specimen was peripheral blood. These receptors were taken from a young man with active or convalescent COVID-19.

The DNA of the CDR3 is TGTGCTAGTGGTACCCCCTCCGGGACAGGTTTCATGAACACTGAAGCTTTCTTT. The encoded protein is CASGTPSGTGFMNTEAFF. The chain has TRBV12-5 and TRBJ1-1, with 8 bases lining up with TRBD1. V was clipped by 5 bases and J by 0 bases; unmatched bases: 14. The CDR3 is 18 residues long. Germline loops: CDR1 LGHNT, CDR2 FRNRAP.

This chain joins TRBV7-2 and TRBJ1-2, with 11 bases fitting TRBD1. The CDR3 totals 14 residues. Germline CDR1 and CDR2: SGHTA and FQGNSA. With 3 bases clipped from V and 8 bases from J, the junction kept 5 bases outside the gene matches. DNA of the CDR3: TGTGCCAGCAGCTTTGGACAGGGGGCATTCGGCTACACCTTC. Translation: CASSFGQGAFGYTF.

The sample holds one count of this clone. This chain joins TRBV10-2 and TRBJ1-2; D perhaps matches TRBD1 (5 bases). Trimming took 6 bases from V and 4 from J, leaving 18 bases between them. This CDR3 region has 15 residues. CDR1 is WSHSY, CDR2 SAAADI, per germline. CDR3 loop: CASSPEARGPYGYTF. CDR3 coding DNA: TGCGCCAGCAGCCCCGAAGCGCGGGGACCCTATGGCTACACCTTC.

This chain uses TRBV10-1 with TRBJ1-3, with D maybe TRBD1 (5 bases). Per germline, CDR1 WNHNN and CDR2 SYGVQD (reference sequence). V lost 6 bases and J lost 0, with 12 bases in between. The CDR3 spans 15 residues. CDR3 DNA sequence: TGCGCCAGCAGGCTACAGGCCATCTCTGGAAACACCATATATTTT. Translation gives CASRLQAISGNTIYF.

The chain recombines TRBV7-8 with TRBJ1-4; D is possibly TRBD1 (5 bases). V was trimmed by 6 bases and J by 0 bases, leaving 17 bases between them. The CDR3 extends over 17 amino acids. Per the germline V gene, CDR1 is SGHVS and CDR2 is FQNEAQ. CDR3 in amino acids: CASSQGRLFATNEKLFF. As DNA, the CDR3 is TGTGCCAGCAGTCAGGGAAGATTGTTTGCAACTAATGAAAAACTGTTTTTT.

The chain couples TRBV5-1 to TRBJ2-3, with TRBD1 identical over 9 bases. Germline loops: CDR1 SGHRS, CDR2 YFSETQ. This CDR3 has 19 amino acids. V gave up 0 bases and J gave up 1 base; unmatched junction bases: 12. This chain's CDR3 is CASSLAKTGGVPGTDTQYF. CDR3 DNA sequence: TGCGCCAGCAGCTTGGCTAAGACAGGGGGGGTACCTGGCACAGATACGCAGTATTTT.

The gene calls are TRBV4-2 and TRBJ2-5; 16 bases match TRBD2. The junction had 5 bases not matched to a gene; V was cut back by 3 bases and J by 7 bases. This CDR3 is 16 amino acids long. The germline V gene has CDR1 LGHNA and CDR2 YNFKEQ. The CDR3 DNA reads as TGTGCCAGCAGCCAGGGGACTAGCGGGGGGGCAGGGACCCAGTACTTC. The encoded protein is CASSQGTSGGAGTQYF.

The CDR3 here is CASSERESYEQYF. The CDR3 nucleotides read TGCGCCAGCAGTGAGCGGGAATCCTACGAGCAGTACTTC. V is TRBV10-2 and J is TRBJ2-7, with TRBD2 as a possible D gene (5 bases). The V gene lost 2 bases and the J gene lost 1 base, with 6 bases spanning the gap. The CDR3 is 13 residues long. Germline assignment: CDR1 WSHSY and CDR2 SAAADI.

The V gene is TRBV5-1, the J gene TRBJ2-2; 7 nucleotides agree with TRBD2. The junction had 6 bases not matched to a gene; V was cut back by 4 bases and J by 0 bases. Germline V gene lookup returns CDR1 SGHRS and CDR2 YFSETQ. The CDR3 runs 16 residues. DNA of the CDR3: TGCGCCAGCAGCGGACTGCGGGGGTCGAACACCGGGGAGCTGTTTTTT. It codes for CASSGLRGSNTGELFF.

In this sample, this clone turned up once. This chain uses TRBV19 with TRBJ2-1; possibly TRBD1 for D (5 bases). The germline gives CDR1 LNHDA, CDR2 SQIVND (reference sequence). Trimming shortened V by 3 bases and J by 4 bases, and 19 bases separated the two germline ends. This CDR3 has 17 amino acids. CDR3 amino acids: CASSIPPGIGAYNEQFF. The CDR3 coding sequence is TGTGCCAGTAGTATCCCCCCAGGGATAGGGGCATACAATGAGCAGTTCTTC.

V is TRBV2 and J is TRBJ2-1; 8 nucleotides agree with TRBD1. Germline CDR1 is SNHLY and CDR2 is FYNNEI. The CDR3 has 13 amino acids. J gave up 5 bases and V 5 bases, and 2 bases lay outside the gene matches. The CDR3 DNA reads TGTGCCAGCAGTTGGACAGGGAACAATGAGCAGTTCTTC. It is translated as CASSWTGNNEQFF.

V usage is TRBV7-2 and J usage is TRBJ2-7; 9 bases map to TRBD1. The CDR3 contains 14 residues. V was pared by 5 bases and J by 6 bases, with 8 bases of the junction left unmatched. Germline CDR1 reads SGHTA; CDR2 reads FQGNSA. The CDR3 DNA reads TGTGCCAGCAGCCCGCCGGGACAGGGTCCCGAGCAGTACTTC. Amino acids: CASSPPGQGPEQYF. Combining the CDR3 with reference TRBV7-2 and TRBJ2-7 gives the whole variable domain GAGVSQSPSNKVTEKGKDVELRCDPISGHTALYWYRQSLGQGLEFLIYFQGNSAPDKSGLPSDRFSAERTGGSVSTLTIQRTQQEDSAVYLCASSPPGQGPEQYFGPGTRLTVT.